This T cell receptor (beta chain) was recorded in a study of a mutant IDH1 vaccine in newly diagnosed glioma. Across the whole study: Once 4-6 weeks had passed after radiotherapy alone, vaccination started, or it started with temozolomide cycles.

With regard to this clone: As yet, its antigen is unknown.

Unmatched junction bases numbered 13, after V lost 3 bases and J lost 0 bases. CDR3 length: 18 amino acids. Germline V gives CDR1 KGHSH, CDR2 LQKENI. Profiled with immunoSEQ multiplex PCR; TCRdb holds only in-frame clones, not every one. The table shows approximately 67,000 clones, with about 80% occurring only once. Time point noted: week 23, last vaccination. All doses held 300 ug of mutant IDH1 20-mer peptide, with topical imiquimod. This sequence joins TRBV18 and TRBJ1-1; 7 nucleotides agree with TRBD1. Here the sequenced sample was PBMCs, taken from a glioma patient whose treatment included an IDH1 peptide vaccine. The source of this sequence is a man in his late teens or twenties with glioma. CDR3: CASSPGQRSPSMNTEAFF. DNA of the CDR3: TGTGCCAGCTCACCGGGACAGAGGTCTCCTTCCATGAACACTGAAGCTTTCTTT. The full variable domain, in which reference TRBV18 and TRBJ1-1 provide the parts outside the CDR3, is NAGVMQNPRHLVRRRGQEARLRCSPMKGHSHVYWYRQLPEEGLKFMVYLQKENIIDESGMPKERFSAEFPKEGPSILRIQQVVRGDSAAYFCASSPGQRSPSMNTEAFFGQGTRLTVV.